Included here is one T cell receptor (beta chain) sequence, with context. This record belongs to a study of blood T cell repertoires in COVID-19. Study-level information: Acute-phase and convalescent COVID-19 samples originated in the United States, Italy and Spain.

Trimming at V came to 2 bases and at J to 7 bases, leaving 0 bases not matched to a gene. The CDR3 covers 14 residues. Looked up from germline, CDR1 is MDHEN and CDR2 is SYDVKM. Profiled with immunoSEQ multiplex PCR; TCRdb holds only in-frame clones, not every one. Of 100,000 to 150,000 clones listed, approximately 90% are singletons. Material: peripheral blood. The clonotype was recovered from a man aged 55 to 70 with COVID-19, enrolled during active disease. The rearrangement links TRBV28 to TRBJ1-6; 9 bases line up with TRBD1. CDR3 region: CASSLGTGNSPLHF. In nucleotides, the CDR3 is TGTGCCAGCAGTTTAGGGACAGGGAATTCACCCCTCCACTTT.